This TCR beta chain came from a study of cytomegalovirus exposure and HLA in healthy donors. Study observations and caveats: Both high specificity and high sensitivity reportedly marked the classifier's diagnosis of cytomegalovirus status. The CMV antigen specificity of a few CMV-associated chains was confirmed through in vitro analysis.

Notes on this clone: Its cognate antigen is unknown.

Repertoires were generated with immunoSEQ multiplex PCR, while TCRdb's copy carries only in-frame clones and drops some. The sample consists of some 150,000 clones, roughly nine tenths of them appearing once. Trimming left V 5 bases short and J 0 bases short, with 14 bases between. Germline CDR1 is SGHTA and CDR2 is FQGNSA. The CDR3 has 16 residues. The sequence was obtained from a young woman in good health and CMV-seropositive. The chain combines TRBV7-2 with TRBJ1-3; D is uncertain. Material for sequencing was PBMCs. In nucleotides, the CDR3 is TGTGCCAGCAGCCTTAGTTTAATAAGCTCTGGAAACACCATATATTTT. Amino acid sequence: CASSLSLISSGNTIYF.